This TCR beta chain was profiled in a study of human T cells and chemical hapten exposure. Germline CDR1 reads SQVTM; CDR2 reads ANQGSEA. The CDR3 contains 14 residues. V trimming: 5 bases; J trimming: 1 base; junction bases outside the gene matches: 4. There are a few counts of this clonotype. TCRdb independently ran MiXCR on the RACE reads; one entry per CDR3 protein. Of fewer than 200,000 distinct CDR3 sequences listed, around 20% are singletons. The time point is: patch test 1, 2 weeks after DPC sensitization. Treatment noted: therapeutic diphenylcyclopropenone sensitization with weekly scalp DPC. Material: whole blood, obtained in connection with sensitization to the hapten diphenylcyclopropenone (DPC). The chain couples TRBV29-1 to TRBJ2-3; 9 nucleotides line up with TRBD2. This sequence originates from a woman aged 45-59 years with alopecia areata. Some clones in this sample may be carry-over from other donors' samples. The CDR3, as DNA: TGCAGCGTTTCTGGACTAGCGCGCACAGATACGCAGTATTTT. Translation gives CSVSGLARTDTQYF.